Presented here are 7 T cell receptor beta chains from one specimen sequenced in a study of blood T cells in healthy people across ages. The use of a sample-barcoded 5' primer and a J-beta primer mix characterized a second PCR of roughly 7 to 11 cycles. MiXCR, applied by TCRdb to the 5' RACE reads, yields one record per CDR3 protein. The sample lists about 780,000 distinct CDR3 sequences; around 45% were seen once. Source material: blood. These TCRs come from a man older than 75 in good health.

A few counts support this clonotype. The CDR3 loop reads CASSLDVSGRTDTQYF. As DNA, the CDR3 is TGTGCCAGCAGCTTAGATGTTAGCGGGAGGACAGATACGCAGTATTTT. The rearrangement uses TRBV7-3 and TRBJ2-3; 10 bases match TRBD2. The CDR3 runs to 16 residues. V was pared by 2 bases and J by 3 bases, with 5 bases of the junction left unmatched. Germline CDR1 and CDR2: SGHTA and FQGTGA. The entire variable domain, with the rest obtained from reference TRBV7-3 and TRBJ2-3, is as follows: GAGVSQTPSNKVTEKGKYVELRCDPISGHTALYWYRQSLGQGPEFLIYFQGTGAADDSGLPNDRFFAVRPEGSVSTLKIQRTERGDSAVYLCASSLDVSGRTDTQYFGPGTRLTVL.

The chain has TRBV7-2 and TRBJ2-7; 10 bases map to TRBD2. In germline, CDR1 is SGHTA, CDR2 FQGNSA. The V segment lost 6 bases and the J segment 4 bases; nucleotides outside the gene matches: 12. The CDR3 has 16 residues. The CDR3 sequence is CASSSTLAGERYEQYF. The CDR3 region has the DNA TGTGCCAGCAGTTCTACCCTAGCGGGAGAGCGGTACGAGCAGTACTTC.

This clonotype turned up a few times. The rearrangement links TRBV4-3 to TRBJ2-7; 10 bases fit TRBD2. The CDR3 has 17 amino acids. The J segment lost 1 base and the V segment lost 1 base, leaving 7 bases of the junction unmatched. Germline V gene data show CDR1 as LGHNA and CDR2 as YSLEER. The CDR3 sequence is CASSQVVAGGSSYEQYF. For the CDR3, the DNA is TGCGCCAGCAGCCAAGTGGTAGCGGGAGGAAGTTCCTACGAGCAGTACTTC.

The chain recombines TRBV7-8 with TRBJ2-2, with D tentatively TRBD1 or TRBD2 (5 bases each). CDR1 is SGHVS, CDR2 FQNEAQ, per germline. The ends were cut back, 2 bases at V and 3 bases at J, with 7 bases in the middle. This CDR3 is built from 14 residues. In DNA, the CDR3 is TGTGCCAGCAGCTTACGAGGGGACACCGGGGAGCTGTTTTTT. Translation: CASSLRGDTGELFF.

For this clonotype: A read error may explain this, as a much larger clone is one base away. The rearrangement links TRBV29-1 to TRBJ1-1; D not resolved. Germline assignment: CDR1 SQVTM and CDR2 ANQGSEA. This CDR3 is 13 amino acids long. CDR3: CSLYGRMNTEAFF. The CDR3 coding sequence is TGCAGTTTATATGGGAGGATGAACACTGAAGCTTTCTTT.

This clonotype was counted many times. J is TRBJ2-1 and V is TRBV5-1; D gene uncertain. Per germline, CDR1 SGHRS and CDR2 YFSETQ. This CDR3 comprises 13 residues. Trimming removed 0 bases at V and 5 bases at J, with 6 bases between. CDR3 DNA sequence: TGCGCCAGCAGCTTGGACTCGAACAATGAGCAGTTCTTC. The encoded protein is CASSLDSNNEQFF.

A word on this clonotype: At one end, the junction sequence differs from germline, possibly due to a read error. This chain connects TRBV7-2 to TRBJ2-5, with D tentatively TRBD1 or TRBD2 (5 bases each). Germline values: CDR1 SGHTA, CDR2 FQGNSA. CDR3 length: 14 residues. The CDR3 coding sequence is TGTGCCAACAGCCCGGGGACGGACTTAGAGACCCAGTACTTC. It codes for CANSPGTDLETQYF.